The 13 T cell receptor beta chains reported below all come from one sample, sequenced in a study of blood T cells in healthy people across ages (dated by TCRdb to about 2015). Library preparation was by 5' RACE. The sequencer was an Illumina HiSeq 2500. The second PCR ran for roughly 7 to 11 cycles and used a J-beta primer mix along with a sample-barcoded 5' primer. TCRdb reworked the public reads: Q25 trimming with fastp, MiXCR clone assembly, productive beta chains retained. Each record represents a unique CDR3 protein, reported with the most common genes and DNA among its rows. The sample contains about 1.5 million distinct CDR3 sequences, about 42% of them found a single time. The ten largest clonotypes hold approximately 4% of the sample. The material sequenced was blood. These receptors were obtained from a woman aged 18 to 35 in good health.

V and J are TRBV6-2 or TRBV6-3 and TRBJ2-1, with TRBD1 identical over 11 bases. The CDR3 is made up of 15 amino acids. With V trimmed by 6 bases and J by 6 bases, 7 bases remained unmatched. In germline, CDR1 is MNHEY, CDR2 SVGEGT. The CDR3 here is CASSPGQGEINEQFF. CDR3 sequence (DNA): TGTGCCAGCAGCCCGGGACAGGGGGAAATCAATGAGCAGTTCTTC.

Comments on this clonotype: With a much larger clone just one base away, this may be a read error. The J gene is TRBJ2-3, the V gene TRBV7-3, with no clear D. CDR3 length: 13 amino acids. Germline assignment: CDR1 SGHTA and CDR2 FQGTGA. CDR3 bases: TGTGCCAGCAGCTTAACTTACACAGATATGCAGTATTTT. It codes for CASSLTYTDMQYF.

This clonotype has more than one count but fewer than ten. The chain links TRBV6-2 or TRBV6-3 to TRBJ2-7; D unresolved. The ends were cut back, 0 bases at V and 2 bases at J, with 11 bases in the middle. The CDR3 spans 15 residues. Germline values: CDR1 MNHEY, CDR2 SVGEGT. The CDR3 loop is CASSYSRRTTYEQYF. DNA for the CDR3: TGTGCCAGCAGTTACTCGAGACGGACGACCTACGAGCAGTACTTC.

The chain has TRBV20-1 and TRBJ2-7, with a weak D call TRBD2 (6 bases). Germline V gene data show CDR1 as DFQATT and CDR2 as SNEGSKA (reference sequence). The V end was cut by 0 bases, the J end by 0 bases, with 12 bases between. The CDR3 runs to 15 residues. The CDR3 DNA is TGCAGTGCTAGAGATTGGGACTCCTACTCCTACGAGCAGTACTTC. This gives the protein CSARDWDSYSYEQYF.

This clonotype appeared a few times. This chain links TRBV12-3 or TRBV12-4 with TRBJ2-1, with 11 bases matching TRBD1. The CDR3 is 14 amino acids. Germline trimming cut 3 bases from V and 6 bases from J; bases unmatched to any gene: 1. As DNA, the CDR3 is TGTGCCAGCAGTTTTGGACAGGGGGCCAATGAGCAGTTCTTC. This gives the protein CASSFGQGANEQFF.

CDR3 in DNA: TGCGCCAGCAGCCAAGATCAAGGACTAGCGGGCGAGCAGTACTTC. Residues: CASSQDQGLAGEQYF. V usage is TRBV4-3 and J usage is TRBJ2-4; TRBD2 aligns across 11 bases. The J call may be mistaken, given a closer DNA end match to TRBJ2-7. The CDR3 has 15 residues. Germline-derived CDR1 and CDR2 are LGHNA and YSLEER.

V is TRBV7-9 and J is TRBJ2-1; 11 nucleotides agree with TRBD2. The V and J ends lost 5 bases and 4 bases, in that order; junction bases with no gene match: 10. The CDR3 has 17 amino acids. The germline V gene encodes CDR1 SEHNR and CDR2 FQNEAQ (reference sequence). CDR3 loop: CASSTPRLAGLYNEQFF. The CDR3 nucleotides read TGTGCCAGCAGCACACCCCGACTAGCGGGGCTTTACAATGAGCAGTTCTTC.

The V gene is TRBV20-1, the J gene TRBJ2-4; 8 positions match TRBD2. The V and J ends lost 3 bases and 2 bases, in that order; junction bases with no gene match: 12. The germline CDR1 and CDR2 sequences are DFQATT and SNEGSKA (reference sequence). This CDR3 comprises 17 residues. The CDR3 here is CSARVGGALGTKNIQYF. The DNA of the CDR3 is TGCAGTGCTAGGGTCGGGGGGGCGCTGGGGACCAAAAACATTCAGTACTTC.

The chain couples TRBV20-1 to TRBJ1-6; the D gene is possibly TRBD1 (5 bases). The germline gives CDR1 DFQATT, CDR2 SNEGSKA (reference sequence). V was cut by 3 bases and J by 5 bases, with 11 bases left in between. The CDR3 runs to 14 residues. This CDR3 is CSASRSRDNSPLHF. CDR3 bases: TGCAGTGCTAGTCGGAGCAGGGATAATTCACCCCTCCACTTT.

The chain is built from TRBV7-2 and TRBJ2-1, with 14 bases identical to TRBD2. Germline V gene data show CDR1 as SGHTA and CDR2 as FQGNSA. Trimming at V came to 4 bases and at J to 4 bases, leaving 12 bases not matched to a gene. This CDR3 contains 19 residues. The chain's CDR3 is CASSSVQTSGRAGYNEQFF. The CDR3 DNA reads TGTGCCAGCAGCTCGGTCCAGACTAGCGGGAGGGCAGGGTACAATGAGCAGTTCTTC.

V is TRBV12-3 or TRBV12-4 and J is TRBJ2-5; no firm D call. The DNA matches TRBJ2-4 better at its end, which makes the J call doubtful. CDR3 length: 16 residues. The DNA of the CDR3 is TGTGCCAGCAGTCCGCCGACCGGAGTAGCCAAAAACATTCAGTACTTC. Its protein is CASSPPTGVAKNIQYF.

This chain uses TRBV6-1 with TRBJ2-1; 8 nucleotides agree with TRBD1. With 2 bases clipped from V and 12 bases from J, the junction kept 12 bases outside the gene matches. CDR3 length: 15 residues. Germline values: CDR1 MNHNS, CDR2 SASEGT. CDR3 loop: CASSEPGQGPKGQFF. CDR3 DNA: TGTGCCAGCAGTGAACCTGGACAGGGACCAAAGGGGCAGTTCTTC.

This clonotype was observed a few times. V gene TRBV7-3 combines with J gene TRBJ2-1, with TRBD1 matching over 7 bases. Germline V CDR1 and CDR2: SGHTA, FQGTGA. V dropped 6 bases and J dropped 4; count of bases not matched to a gene: 3. This CDR3 has 13 amino acids. The CDR3, as DNA: TGTGCCAGCAGTTACAGGGGATACAATGAGCAGTTCTTC. Translating it yields CASSYRGYNEQFF.